This T cell receptor beta chain was found in a study of CD8+CD57+ T cells in acquired aplastic anemia. For the study at large: When averaged, DNA from sorted CD4+ and CD8+ cells came to around 3.1 ug. Findings and caveats of the study: Under 35 was the count of CD8+ CDR3 sequences that patients shared with controls. Patients and controls had CD8+ Simpson's diversity values that were not significantly distinct.

For sequencing, patients were chosen who had shown expansion of CD8+CD57+ cells by flow cytometry. The study profiled TCR beta VDJ and CDR3 using genomic DNA as template. TCRdb fed the reads into MiXCR, producing one record per CDR3 protein. The sample lists roughly 170,000 distinct CDR3 sequences; about 50% were seen once. This clonotype came up a few times. Its antigen remains unidentified. V shed 5 bases and J 1 base; nucleotides not matched to a gene: 9. Germline lookup yields CDR1 SGHAT and CDR2 FQNNGV. This CDR3 is built from 17 residues. This sequence originates from a human donor with aplastic anemia. Sequencing was performed on sorted CD4+, CD8+, or CD8+CD57+ T cells (not recorded which) from PBMCs. The chain links TRBV11-2 to TRBJ2-1; 9 nucleotides align to TRBD1. CDR3 sequence (DNA): TGTGCCAGCAGCGGGGGATGGACAGGGGAGTCCTACAATGAGCAGTTCTTC. The encoded protein is CASSGGWTGESYNEQFF.